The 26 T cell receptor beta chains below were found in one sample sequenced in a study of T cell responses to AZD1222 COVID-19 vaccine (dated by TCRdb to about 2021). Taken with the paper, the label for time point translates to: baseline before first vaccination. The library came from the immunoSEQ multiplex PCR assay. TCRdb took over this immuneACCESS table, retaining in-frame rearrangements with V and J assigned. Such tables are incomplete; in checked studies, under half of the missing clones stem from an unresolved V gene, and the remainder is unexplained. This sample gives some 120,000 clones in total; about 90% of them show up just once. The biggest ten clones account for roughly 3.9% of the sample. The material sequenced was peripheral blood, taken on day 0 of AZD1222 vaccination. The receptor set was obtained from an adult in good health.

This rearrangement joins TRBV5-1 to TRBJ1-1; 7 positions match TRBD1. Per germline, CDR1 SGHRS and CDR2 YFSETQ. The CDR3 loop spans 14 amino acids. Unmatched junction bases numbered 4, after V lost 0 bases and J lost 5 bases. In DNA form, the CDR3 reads TGCGCCAGCAGCTTGGCCCAGGGGGTTACTGAAGCTTTCTTT. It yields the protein CASSLAQGVTEAFF.

This CDR3 reads CASSLETSGYEQYF. CDR3 nucleotide sequence: TGCGCCAGCAGCTTGGAAACTAGCGGCTACGAGCAGTACTTC. The V call is TRBV5-1, the J call TRBJ2-7; TRBD2 matches at 8 bases. Per germline, CDR1 SGHRS and CDR2 YFSETQ. The CDR3 has 14 amino acids. With 0 bases clipped from V and 3 bases from J, the junction kept 2 bases outside the gene matches.

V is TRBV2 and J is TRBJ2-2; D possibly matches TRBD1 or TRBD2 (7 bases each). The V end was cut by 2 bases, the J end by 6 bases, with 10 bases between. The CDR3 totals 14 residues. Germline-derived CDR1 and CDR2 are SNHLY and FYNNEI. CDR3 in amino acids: CASSEQGGAGELFF. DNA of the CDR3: TGTGCCAGCAGTGAACAGGGGGGGGCCGGGGAGCTGTTTTTT.

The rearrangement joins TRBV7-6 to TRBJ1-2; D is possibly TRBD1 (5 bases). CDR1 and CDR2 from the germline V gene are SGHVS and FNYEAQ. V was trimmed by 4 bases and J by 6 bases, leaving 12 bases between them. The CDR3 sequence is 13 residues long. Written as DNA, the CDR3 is TGTGCCAGCAGCTCCTCAGGGTACCATGGCTACACCTTC. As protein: CASSSSGYHGYTF.

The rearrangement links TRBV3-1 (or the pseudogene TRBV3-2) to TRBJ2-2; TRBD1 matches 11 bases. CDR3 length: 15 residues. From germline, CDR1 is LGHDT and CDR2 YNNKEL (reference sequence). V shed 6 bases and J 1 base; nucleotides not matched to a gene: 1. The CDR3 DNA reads TGTGCCAGCAGAGGGACAGGGGGGAACACCGGGGAGCTGTTTTTT. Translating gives CASRGTGGNTGELFF.

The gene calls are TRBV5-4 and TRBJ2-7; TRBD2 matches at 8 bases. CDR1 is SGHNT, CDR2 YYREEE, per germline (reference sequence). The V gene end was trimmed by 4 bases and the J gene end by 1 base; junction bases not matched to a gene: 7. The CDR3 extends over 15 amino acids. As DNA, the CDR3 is TGTGCCAGCAGCCTACCCGGGACTAGATCCTACGAGCAGTACTTC. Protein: CASSLPGTRSYEQYF.

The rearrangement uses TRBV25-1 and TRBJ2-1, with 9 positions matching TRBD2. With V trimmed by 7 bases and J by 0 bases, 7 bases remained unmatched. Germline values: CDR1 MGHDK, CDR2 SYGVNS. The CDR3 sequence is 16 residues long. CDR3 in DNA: TGTGCCAGCACGGGTGCGGGAGGGAGCTCCTACAATGAGCAGTTCTTC. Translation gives CASTGAGGSSYNEQFF.

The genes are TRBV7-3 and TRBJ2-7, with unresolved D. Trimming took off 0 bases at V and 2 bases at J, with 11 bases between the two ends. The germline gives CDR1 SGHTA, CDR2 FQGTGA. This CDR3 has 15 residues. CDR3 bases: TGTGCCAGCAGCTTAACTTCGCCAGGTCCCTACGAGCAGTACTTC. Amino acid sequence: CASSLTSPGPYEQYF.

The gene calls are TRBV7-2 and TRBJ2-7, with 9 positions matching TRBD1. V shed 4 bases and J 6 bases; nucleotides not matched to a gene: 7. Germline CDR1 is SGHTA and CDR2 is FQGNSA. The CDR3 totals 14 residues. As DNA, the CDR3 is TGTGCCAGCAGCTCCGGACAGGGGTTTTTCGAGCAGTACTTC. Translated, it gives CASSSGQGFFEQYF.

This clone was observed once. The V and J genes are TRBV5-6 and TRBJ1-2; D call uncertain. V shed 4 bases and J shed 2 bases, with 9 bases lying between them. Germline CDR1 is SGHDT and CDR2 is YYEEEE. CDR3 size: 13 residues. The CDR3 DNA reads TGTGCCAGCAGCGGCGGGATCAACTATGGCTACACCTTC. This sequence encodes CASSGGINYGYTF.

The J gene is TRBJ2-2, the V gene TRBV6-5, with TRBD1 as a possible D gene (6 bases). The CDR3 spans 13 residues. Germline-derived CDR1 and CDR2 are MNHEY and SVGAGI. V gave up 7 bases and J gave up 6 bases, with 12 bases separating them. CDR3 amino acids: CASTPGQPGELFF. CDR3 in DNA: TGTGCCAGCACTCCCGGACAGCCCGGGGAGCTGTTTTTT.

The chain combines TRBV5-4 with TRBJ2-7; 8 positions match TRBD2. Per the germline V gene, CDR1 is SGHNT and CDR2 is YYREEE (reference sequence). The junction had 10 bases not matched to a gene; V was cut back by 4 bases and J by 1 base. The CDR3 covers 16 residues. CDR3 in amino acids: CASSPRPGGPSYEQYF. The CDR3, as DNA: TGTGCCAGCAGCCCGAGACCGGGGGGGCCATCCTACGAGCAGTACTTC.

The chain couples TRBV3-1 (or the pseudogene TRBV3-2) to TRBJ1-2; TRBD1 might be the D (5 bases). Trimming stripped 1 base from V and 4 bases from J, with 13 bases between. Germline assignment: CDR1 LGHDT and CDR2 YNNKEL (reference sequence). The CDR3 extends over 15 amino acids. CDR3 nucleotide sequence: TGTGCCAGCAGCCAAGGCAAGACAGTCTTCTATGGCTACACCTTC. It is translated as CASSQGKTVFYGYTF.

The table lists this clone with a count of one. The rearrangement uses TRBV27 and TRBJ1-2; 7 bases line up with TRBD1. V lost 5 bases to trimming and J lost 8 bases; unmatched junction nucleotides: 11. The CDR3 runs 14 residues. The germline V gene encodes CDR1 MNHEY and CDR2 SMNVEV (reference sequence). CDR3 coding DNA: TGTGCCAGCAGTCTACGAACAGGGGCGGGGGGCTACACCTTC. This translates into CASSLRTGAGGYTF.

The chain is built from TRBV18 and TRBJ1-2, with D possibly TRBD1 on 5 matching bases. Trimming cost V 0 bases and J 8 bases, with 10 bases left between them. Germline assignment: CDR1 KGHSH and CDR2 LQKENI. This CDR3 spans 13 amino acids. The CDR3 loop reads CASSPPARGGYTF. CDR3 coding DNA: TGTGCCAGCTCACCACCGGCCCGGGGGGGCTACACCTTC.

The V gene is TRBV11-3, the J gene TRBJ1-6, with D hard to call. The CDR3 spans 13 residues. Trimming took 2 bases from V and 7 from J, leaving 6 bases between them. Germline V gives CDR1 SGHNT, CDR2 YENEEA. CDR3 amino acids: CASSLKPNSPLHF. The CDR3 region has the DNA TGTGCCAGCAGCTTAAAGCCCAATTCACCCCTCCACTTT.

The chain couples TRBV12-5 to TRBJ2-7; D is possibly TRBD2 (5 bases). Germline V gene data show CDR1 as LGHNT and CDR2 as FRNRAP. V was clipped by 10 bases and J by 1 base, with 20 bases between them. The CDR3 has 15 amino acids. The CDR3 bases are TGTGCTACCTTTCGAGCGAGGTCGGGGTCCTACGAGCAGTACTTC. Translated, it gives CATFRARSGSYEQYF.

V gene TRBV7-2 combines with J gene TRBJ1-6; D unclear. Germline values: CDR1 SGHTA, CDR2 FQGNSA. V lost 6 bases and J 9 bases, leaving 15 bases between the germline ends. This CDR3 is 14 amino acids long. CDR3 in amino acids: CASSIIGASSPLHF. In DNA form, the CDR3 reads TGTGCCAGCAGTATAATCGGAGCGAGTTCACCCCTCCACTTT. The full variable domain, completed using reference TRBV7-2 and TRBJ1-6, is GAGVSQSPSNKVTEKGKDVELRCDPISGHTALYWYRQSLGQGLEFLIYFQGNSAPDKSGLPSDRFSAERTGGSVSTLTIQRTQQEDSAVYLCASSIIGASSPLHFGNGTRLTVT.

This chain's CDR3 is CAISEAGRQGSYGYTF. In DNA form, the CDR3 reads TGTGCCATCAGTGAGGCGGGGAGACAGGGATCCTATGGCTACACCTTC. V gene TRBV10-3 combines with J gene TRBJ1-2; 7 bases align to TRBD1. This CDR3 contains 16 residues. J gave up 4 bases and V 2 bases, and 10 bases lay outside the gene matches. Germline CDR1 and CDR2: ENHRY and SYGVKD.

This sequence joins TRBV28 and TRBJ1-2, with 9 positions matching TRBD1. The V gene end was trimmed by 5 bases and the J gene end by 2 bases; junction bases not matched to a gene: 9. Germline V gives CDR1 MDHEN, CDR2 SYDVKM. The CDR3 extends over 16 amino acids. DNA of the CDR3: TGTGCCAGCAGTCTCCCCGGACAGGGGACGAACTATGGCTACACCTTC. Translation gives CASSLPGQGTNYGYTF.

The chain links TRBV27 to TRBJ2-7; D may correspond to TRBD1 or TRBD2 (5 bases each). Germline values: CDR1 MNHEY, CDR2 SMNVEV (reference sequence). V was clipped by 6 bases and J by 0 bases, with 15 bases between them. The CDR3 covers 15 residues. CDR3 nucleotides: TGTGCCAGCAGAACCGGGACGCTCACCTCCTACGAGCAGTACTTC. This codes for CASRTGTLTSYEQYF.

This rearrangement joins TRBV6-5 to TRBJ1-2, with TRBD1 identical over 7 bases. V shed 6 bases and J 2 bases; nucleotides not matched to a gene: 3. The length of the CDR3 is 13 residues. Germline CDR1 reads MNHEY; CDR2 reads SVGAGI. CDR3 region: CASRLTGNYGYTF. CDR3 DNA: TGTGCCAGCAGGTTGACAGGGAACTATGGCTACACCTTC.

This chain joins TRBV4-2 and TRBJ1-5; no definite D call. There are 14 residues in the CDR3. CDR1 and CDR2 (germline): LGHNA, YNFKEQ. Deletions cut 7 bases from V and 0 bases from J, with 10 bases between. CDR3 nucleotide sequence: TGTGCCAGCAACAACAAGGATAGCAATCAGCCCCAGCATTTT. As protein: CASNNKDSNQPQHF.

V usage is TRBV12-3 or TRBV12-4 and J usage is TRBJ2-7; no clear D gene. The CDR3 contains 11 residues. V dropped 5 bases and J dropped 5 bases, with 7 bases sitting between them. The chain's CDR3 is CASSGYNEQYF. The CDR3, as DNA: TGTGCCAGCAGTGGGTACAACGAGCAGTACTTC.

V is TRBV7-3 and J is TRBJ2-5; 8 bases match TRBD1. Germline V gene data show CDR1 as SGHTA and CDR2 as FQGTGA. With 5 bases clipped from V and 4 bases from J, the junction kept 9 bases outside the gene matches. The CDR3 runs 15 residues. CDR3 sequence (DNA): TGTGCCAGCAGCCCTACCCCGGGACAGGCAGAGACCCAGTACTTC. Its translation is CASSPTPGQAETQYF.

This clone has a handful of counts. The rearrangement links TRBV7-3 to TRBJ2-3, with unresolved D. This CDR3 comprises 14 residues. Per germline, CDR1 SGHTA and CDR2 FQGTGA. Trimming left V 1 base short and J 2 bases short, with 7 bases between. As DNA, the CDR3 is TGTGCCAGCAGCTTAAAGCCCGTCACAGATACGCAGTATTTT. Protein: CASSLKPVTDTQYF.